This entry features one T cell receptor (beta chain) sequence. The antigen remains undetermined. V lost 5 bases and J lost 4; bases outside the gene matches: 9. The V gene's germline CDR1 is SEHNR and CDR2 FQNEAQ (reference sequence). The CDR3 covers 15 residues. The sample originates from a study of a mutant IDH1 vaccine in newly diagnosed glioma. Study at large: Onset of vaccination occurred 4-6 weeks following radiotherapy alone, or with temozolomide cycles. Patients got radiotherapy, temozolomide, or both beforehand, and most got both. Weeks 35 and 47 hosted visits V12 and V13, respectively.

Time point of the sample: week 47, end of study. Topical imiquimod was applied with each vaccine dose, which held 300 ug of mutant IDH1 20-mer peptide. Method: immunoSEQ multiplex PCR; TCRdb's copy keeps in-frame clones and lacks some. The table records under 40,000 clones, over 85% of them present only once. Sequenced material: PBMCs, taken from a glioma patient whose treatment included an IDH1 peptide vaccine. The V and J genes are TRBV7-9 and TRBJ1-2; 8 bases agree with TRBD1. The clonotype was recovered from a man aged 35-49 years with glioma. The CDR3 reads CASSPGQGAVYGYTF. CDR3 sequence (DNA): TGTGCCAGCAGCCCGGGCCAGGGGGCTGTCTATGGCTACACCTTC.